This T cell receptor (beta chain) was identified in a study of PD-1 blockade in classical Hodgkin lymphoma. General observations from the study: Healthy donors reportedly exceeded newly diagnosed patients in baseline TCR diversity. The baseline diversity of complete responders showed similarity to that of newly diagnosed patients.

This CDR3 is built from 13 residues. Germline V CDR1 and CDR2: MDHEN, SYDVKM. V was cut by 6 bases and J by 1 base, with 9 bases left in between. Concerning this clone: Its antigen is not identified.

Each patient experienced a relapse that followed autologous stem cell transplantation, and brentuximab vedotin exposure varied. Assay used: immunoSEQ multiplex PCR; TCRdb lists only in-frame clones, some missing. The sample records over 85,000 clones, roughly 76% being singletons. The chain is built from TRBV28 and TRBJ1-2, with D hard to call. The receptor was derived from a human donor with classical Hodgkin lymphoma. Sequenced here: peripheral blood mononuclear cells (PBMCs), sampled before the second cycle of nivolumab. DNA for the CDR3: TGTGCCAGCAGCTCCACCCTTAACTATGGCTACACCTTC. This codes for CASSSTLNYGYTF.